This T cell receptor (beta chain) was captured by sequencing in a study of cytomegalovirus exposure and HLA in healthy donors. Background on the study: The study placed approximately 81% of its approximately 360 genotyped donors in the Caucasian-associated ancestry cluster.

This clone was detected only once. The study ran its PCR with 60 Vbeta and 13 Jbeta primers. Measured with immunoSEQ multiplex PCR; TCRdb has only the in-frame clones, and not every one. This sample has 150,000 to 200,000 clones, with more than 70% found just once. Germline V gene lookup returns CDR1 SGHTS and CDR2 YDEGEE. V shed 4 bases and J 1 base; nucleotides not matched to a gene: 3. The CDR3 totals 15 residues. Sequences were obtained from PBMCs. The sequence derives from a woman aged 40 to 50 in good health and CMV-seronegative. The rearrangement uses TRBV5-8 and TRBJ1-1; 11 nucleotides match TRBD1. In nucleotides, the CDR3 is TGTGCCAGCAGCACCGGGACAGGGGGGAACACTGAAGCTTTCTTT. Its translation is CASSTGTGGNTEAFF.